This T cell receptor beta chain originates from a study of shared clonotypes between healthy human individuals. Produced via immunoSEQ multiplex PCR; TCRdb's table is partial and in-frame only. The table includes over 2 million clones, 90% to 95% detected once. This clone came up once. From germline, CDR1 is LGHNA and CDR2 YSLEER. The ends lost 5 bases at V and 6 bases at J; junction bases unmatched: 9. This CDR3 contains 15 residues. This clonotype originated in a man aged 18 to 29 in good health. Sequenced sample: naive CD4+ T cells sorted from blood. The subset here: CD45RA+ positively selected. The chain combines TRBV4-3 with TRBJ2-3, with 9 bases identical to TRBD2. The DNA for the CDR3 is TGCGCCAGCAGCGCCCTGGAAGCGGGAGGTGATACGCAGTATTTT. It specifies CASSALEAGGDTQYF.